This entry features one T cell receptor beta chain sequence. Sequencing used immunoSEQ multiplex PCR; TCRdb keeps in-frame clones, though not all of them. This sample yields about 120,000 clones, of which around 93% are seen a single time; less than 6% belongs to the top ten. This specimen comes from a study of T cell responses to AZD1222 COVID-19 vaccine. The CDR3 has 16 residues. Germline values: CDR1 MNHEY, CDR2 SMNVEV (reference sequence). J was trimmed by 10 bases and V by 6 bases; bases with no gene match: 12. Here the sequenced sample was peripheral blood, taken 28 days after the second AZD1222 dose. The source is an adult who received the AZD1222 COVID-19 vaccine. This chain links TRBV27 with TRBJ1-4, with 12 bases fitting TRBD1. CDR3 amino acids: CASRRDRGPPVGKLFF. The CDR3 coding sequence is TGTGCCAGCAGACGGGACAGGGGGCCCCCCGTTGGAAAACTGTTTTTT.